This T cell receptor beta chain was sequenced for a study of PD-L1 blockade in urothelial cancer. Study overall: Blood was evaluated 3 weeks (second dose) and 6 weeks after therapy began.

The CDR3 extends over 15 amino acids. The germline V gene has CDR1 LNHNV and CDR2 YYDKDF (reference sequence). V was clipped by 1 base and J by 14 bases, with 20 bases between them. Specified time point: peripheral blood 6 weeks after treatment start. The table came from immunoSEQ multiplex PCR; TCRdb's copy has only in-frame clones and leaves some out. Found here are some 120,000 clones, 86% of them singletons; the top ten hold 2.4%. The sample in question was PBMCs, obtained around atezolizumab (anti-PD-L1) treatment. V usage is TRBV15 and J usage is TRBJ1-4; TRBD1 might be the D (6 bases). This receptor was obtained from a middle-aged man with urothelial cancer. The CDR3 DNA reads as TGTGCCACCAGCAGAGGGGGTCAACAGGGCCCAAGGCTGTTTTTT. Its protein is CATSRGGQQGPRLFF. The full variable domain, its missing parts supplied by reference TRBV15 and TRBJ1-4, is DAMVIQNPRYQVTQFGKPVTLSCSQTLNHNVMYWYQQKSSQAPKLLFHYYDKDFNNEADTPDNFQSRRPNTSFCFLDIRSPGLGDTAMYLCATSRGGQQGPRLFFGSGTQLSVL.